This passage covers 10 T cell receptor beta chains from one sample sequenced in a study of cytomegalovirus exposure and HLA in healthy donors. In the PCR, 60 Vbeta and 13 Jbeta primers were used. The repertoire was sequenced with immunoSEQ multiplex PCR; TCRdb's copy has only in-frame clones and lacks some. The data show approximately 100,000 clones, 60% to 75% seen once. Sequencing used PBMCs. The origin of the receptors is a man between 35 and 55 years old in good health and CMV-seropositive.

Only one count was recorded for this clone. V is TRBV11-2 and J is TRBJ2-7; TRBD2 agrees at 10 bases. CDR1 is SGHAT, CDR2 FQNNGV, per germline. This CDR3 comprises 15 residues. V was clipped by 5 bases and J by 1 base; unmatched bases: 5. Here the CDR3 DNA reads TGTGCCAGCAGCCCGGGACTAGCGAGATCCTACGAGCAGTACGTC. Its translation is CASSPGLARSYEQYV.

For this clone: One end of the junction does not line up with germline, which may come from a read error. The chain recombines TRBV11-3 with TRBJ1-1; the D gene is possibly TRBD1 (6 bases). This CDR3 has 12 amino acids. Germline CDR1 is SGHNT and CDR2 is YENEEA. The CDR3 nucleotides are TGTGCCGGCAGCTCTGGGACAACTGAAGCTTTCTTT. Translation: CAGSSGTTEAFF.

The chain recombines TRBV6-1 with TRBJ2-7; D is uncertain. Germline V gene lookup returns CDR1 MNHNS and CDR2 SASEGT. Trimming left V 4 bases short and J 1 base short, with 14 bases between. This CDR3 contains 15 residues. CDR3 amino acids: CASSASAAVSYEQYV. CDR3 nucleotide sequence: TGTGCCAGCAGTGCATCGGCGGCGGTTTCCTACGAGCAGTACGTC.

J is TRBJ2-1 and V is TRBV4-1; D is undetermined. This CDR3 is 13 amino acids long. Per the germline V gene, CDR1 is MGHRA and CDR2 is YSYEKL. V gave up 0 bases and J gave up 4 bases, with 4 bases separating them. CDR3 bases: TGCGCCAGCAGCCAAGACTTGTACAATGAGCAGTTCTTC. Its protein product is CASSQDLYNEQFF.

This clone has a handful of counts. The V and J genes are TRBV12-5 and TRBJ2-5, with 7 bases matching TRBD1. V dropped 4 bases and J dropped 4; count of bases not matched to a gene: 12. CDR1 is LGHNT and CDR2 is FRNRAP in the germline V gene. CDR3 length equals 16 residues. The CDR3 DNA reads TGTGCTAGTGGTTCGGGACAAATAGGGGGCGGAGAGACCCAGTACTTC. Amino acids: CASGSGQIGGGETQYF.

A few counts support this clone. The chain combines TRBV5-6 with TRBJ1-1, with a possible D match to TRBD1 (5 bases). Germline loops: CDR1 SGHDT, CDR2 YYEEEE. The CDR3 covers 11 residues. The V and J ends lost 3 bases and 8 bases respectively, with 8 bases between them. CDR3 in DNA: TGTGCCAGCAGCTGGTGGACAGAAGCTTTCTTT. Protein product: CASSWWTEAFF.

This clone was observed once. The chain links TRBV27 to TRBJ2-1, with 10 bases identical to TRBD2. The CDR3 runs 16 residues. The germline V gene has CDR1 MNHEY and CDR2 SMNVEV (reference sequence). The V and J ends lost 3 bases and 3 bases, in that order; junction bases with no gene match: 5. The DNA of the CDR3 is TGTGCCAGCAGTTTGTTCCGGACTAGCGGCTACAATGAGCAGTTCTTC. It yields the protein CASSLFRTSGYNEQFF.

In this sample, this clone turned up a few times. This chain links TRBV4-2 with TRBJ2-1, with D perhaps matching TRBD2 (6 bases). Trimming removed 2 bases from V and 9 bases from J, with 11 bases in between. CDR1 is LGHNA and CDR2 is YNFKEQ in the germline V gene. The CDR3 contains 13 residues. In nucleotides, the CDR3 is TGTGCCAGCAGCCAATCCGCCGGGGGTGAGCAGTTCTTC. Translating it yields CASSQSAGGEQFF.

The rearrangement joins TRBV30 to TRBJ2-3, with TRBD2 as a possible D gene (6 bases). CDR1 and CDR2 from the germline V gene are GTSNPN and SVGIG (reference sequence). This CDR3 is built from 13 residues. V was cut by 1 base and J by 3 bases, with 8 bases left in between. The CDR3 protein is CAWSAGATDTQYF. The CDR3 coding sequence is TGTGCCTGGAGTGCGGGAGCGACAGATACGCAGTATTTT.

V is TRBV6-5 and J is TRBJ2-7; D may be TRBD1 (6 bases). V dropped 0 bases and J dropped 0 bases, with 9 bases sitting between them. From germline, CDR1 is MNHEY and CDR2 SVGAGI. This CDR3 is 15 amino acids long. The CDR3 reads CASSYSRGSSYEQYF. The DNA for the CDR3 is TGTGCCAGCAGTTACTCGAGGGGGAGCTCCTACGAGCAGTACTTC.